The 25 T cell receptor beta chains reported below all come from one sample, sequenced in a study of Graves' ophthalmopathy and Graves' hyperthyroidism. RNA transcripts provided the template for amplifying TCR beta CDR3 regions. HTBI primers served in a first-round RT-PCR, which a second-round multiplex PCR followed. TCRdb re-called the multiplex PCR reads with MiXCR, one entry per CDR3 protein. In the table there are 400,000 or so distinct CDR3 sequences, approximately 18% of which are singletons. What was sequenced was peripheral blood. Receptor source: an adult woman with stable Graves' hyperthyroidism.

There are many counts of this clonotype. This chain joins TRBV28 and TRBJ1-1; no firm D call. This CDR3 is built from 15 residues. Trimming took 6 bases from V and 0 from J, leaving 14 bases between them. Germline assignment: CDR1 MDHEN and CDR2 SYDVKM. Here the CDR3 DNA reads TGTGCCAGCAGATCCTTCCGTCCACTGAACACTGAAGCTTTCTTT. It specifies CASRSFRPLNTEAFF. The full variable domain, its missing parts supplied by reference TRBV28 and TRBJ1-1, is DVKVTQSSRYLVKRTGEKVFLECVQDMDHENMFWYRQDPGLGLRLIYFSYDVKMKEKGDIPEGYSVSREKKERFSLILESASTNQTSMYLCASRSFRPLNTEAFFGQGTRLTVV.

This clonotype was observed at least ten times. The chain carries TRBV20-1 and TRBJ1-5; no clear D gene. V was pared by 3 bases and J by 0 bases, with 12 bases between. The V gene's germline CDR1 is DFQATT and CDR2 SNEGSKA (reference sequence). The CDR3 is 15 residues long. The CDR3 region has the DNA TGCAGTGCTAGGGCGGACGGCACTAGCAATCAGCCCCAGCATTTT. It yields the protein CSARADGTSNQPQHF.

This clonotype was seen many times. The chain uses TRBV20-1 and TRBJ1-1; 9 bases fit TRBD1. Germline CDR1 reads DFQATT; CDR2 reads SNEGSKA (reference sequence). The CDR3 is made up of 15 amino acids. V lost 0 bases to trimming and J lost 7 bases; unmatched junction nucleotides: 9. CDR3 loop: CSARDTGGADREAFF. The CDR3 DNA reads as TGCAGTGCTAGAGACACAGGGGGCGCAGATCGTGAAGCTTTCTTT.

The sample holds many counts of this clonotype. J is TRBJ1-5 and V is TRBV6-5, with D unresolved. Germline V gives CDR1 MNHEY, CDR2 SVGAGI. V dropped 6 bases and J dropped 4 bases, with 16 bases sitting between them. The CDR3 sequence is 15 residues long. The CDR3 region has the DNA TGTGCCAGCAGCTCCACCGAGGACGGAAATCAGCCCCAGCATTTT. Translating it yields CASSSTEDGNQPQHF.

This clonotype has a count of ten or more. The chain uses TRBV30 and TRBJ1-1, with a weak D call TRBD1 (6 bases). Germline CDR1 reads GTSNPN; CDR2 reads SVGIG (reference sequence). CDR3 length: 12 amino acids. V lost 5 bases and J 0 bases, leaving 7 bases between the germline ends. The CDR3 reads CAWAGVNTEAFF. DNA of the CDR3: TGTGCCTGGGCAGGGGTGAACACTGAAGCTTTCTTT.

The chain joins TRBV12-3 or TRBV12-4 to TRBJ2-7, with 9 positions matching TRBD2. V shed 6 bases, J shed 5 bases, and the junction held 5 bases outside the gene matches. The CDR3 loop spans 13 amino acids. CDR3 sequence reads: CASRPGTSNEQYF. DNA for the CDR3: TGTGCCAGCAGACCCGGGACTAGCAACGAGCAGTACTTC.

In its sample, this clonotype was seen many times. The chain recombines TRBV12-3 or TRBV12-4 with TRBJ1-2; possible D gene TRBD1, 6 bases. This CDR3 spans 15 amino acids. The V end was cut by 6 bases, the J end by 4 bases, with 18 bases between. CDR3 bases: TGTGCCAGCAGCCCCCCCACGACAGGCACCTATGGCTACACCTTC. It specifies CASSPPTTGTYGYTF.

The V call is TRBV4-1, the J call TRBJ1-1; tentatively, D is TRBD1 (5 bases). The CDR3 runs 16 residues. The germline V gene encodes CDR1 MGHRA and CDR2 YSYEKL. V gave up 3 bases and J gave up 1 base, with 15 bases separating them. CDR3 coding DNA: TGCGCCAGCAGCCATGGGGCTCTTCAGGGGAACACTGAAGCTTTCTTT. The encoded protein is CASSHGALQGNTEAFF.

This clonotype showed up many times. The V gene is TRBV3-1, the J gene TRBJ2-7; TRBD1 or TRBD2 may be the D gene (5 bases each). Trimming cost V 9 bases and J 1 base, with 10 bases left between them. Looked up from germline, CDR1 is LGHDT and CDR2 is YNNKEL (reference sequence). The CDR3 sequence is 12 residues long. Here the CDR3 DNA reads TGTGCCAGTGGGGACGGTTCCTACGAGCAGTACTTC. It specifies CASGDGSYEQYF.

Many counts were recorded for this clonotype. This chain uses TRBV2 with TRBJ1-3; TRBD1 agrees at 8 bases. Germline CDR1 is SNHLY and CDR2 is FYNNEI. J gave up 3 bases and V 0 bases, and 4 bases lay outside the gene matches. The CDR3 extends over 16 amino acids. DNA of the CDR3: TGTGCCAGCAGTGAAGCGGGCAGGGGGCTTGGAAACACCATATATTTT. Protein product: CASSEAGRGLGNTIYF.

This clonotype came up many times. V is TRBV2 and J is TRBJ2-7; D is perhaps TRBD2 (5 bases). This CDR3 has 12 amino acids. Germline assignment: CDR1 SNHLY and CDR2 FYNNEI. V was shortened by 8 bases and J by 2 bases, with 10 bases between the two germline ends. The DNA of the CDR3 is TGTGCCAGCCGCGGACTTGCCTACGAGCAGTACTTC. It yields the protein CASRGLAYEQYF.

This chain connects TRBV4-1 to TRBJ2-3; 7 positions match TRBD2. This CDR3 spans 17 amino acids. V dropped 5 bases and J dropped 4; count of bases not matched to a gene: 15. Germline-derived CDR1 and CDR2 are MGHRA and YSYEKL. DNA for the CDR3: TGCGCCAGCAGCGTCCTAGGCGTCGGACTAGTCTCAGATACGCAGTATTTT. Its translation: CASSVLGVGLVSDTQYF.

In this sample, this clonotype turned up a few times. The genes are TRBV6-2 or TRBV6-3 and TRBJ2-2; a weak D match, TRBD1 (6 bases). CDR1 and CDR2 (germline): MNHEY, SVGEGT. The CDR3 runs 15 residues. Trimming took 4 bases from V and 4 from J, leaving 13 bases between them. CDR3 bases: TGTGCCAGCAGTTTACCCGGGACATTCACCGGGGAGCTGTTTTTT. It encodes CASSLPGTFTGELFF.

This clonotype has ten or more counts. The chain employs TRBV12-3 or TRBV12-4 and TRBJ1-5; D is perhaps TRBD1 (5 bases). With 9 bases removed from V and 4 bases from J, the gap between germline ends came to 13 bases. The CDR3 consists of 13 residues. DNA of the CDR3: TGTGCCAGTACTCGAGGGGAAAATCAGCCCCAGCATTTT. Residues: CASTRGENQPQHF.

This clonotype was seen repeatedly, ten times or more. This chain uses TRBV29-1 with TRBJ2-5; 7 bases agree with TRBD2. There are 15 residues in the CDR3. The V and J ends lost 3 bases and 1 base, in that order; junction bases with no gene match: 8. The germline gives CDR1 SQVTM, CDR2 ANQGSEA. This CDR3 is CSVDTAGAVQETQYF. The CDR3 coding sequence is TGCAGCGTTGACACGGCGGGAGCCGTCCAAGAGACCCAGTACTTC.

This clonotype appeared many times. The J gene is TRBJ2-7, the V gene TRBV9; TRBD2 agrees at 7 bases. The germline gives CDR1 SGDLS, CDR2 YYNGEE. This CDR3 is 14 amino acids long. The J segment lost 4 bases and the V segment lost 4 bases, leaving 8 bases of the junction unmatched. The CDR3 nucleotides read TGTGCCAGCAGCCCCCAGACTAGCCAGTACGAGCAGTACTTC. Amino acid sequence: CASSPQTSQYEQYF.

This clonotype came up many times. This sequence joins TRBV7-6 and TRBJ2-7; 7 bases fit TRBD2. Unmatched junction bases numbered 7, after V lost 5 bases and J lost 6 bases. The germline CDR1 and CDR2 sequences are SGHVS and FNYEAQ. The CDR3 has 13 amino acids. CDR3 DNA: TGTGCCAGCAGCGCCCGACTAGCAAGCGAGCAGTACTTC. It encodes CASSARLASEQYF.

As concerns this clonotype: A read error may explain this, as a much larger clone is one base away. The rearrangement joins TRBV5-1 to TRBJ1-5; 9 positions agree with TRBD1. Trimming took 3 bases from V and 6 from J; bases not matched to a gene: 7. Looked up from germline, CDR1 is SGHRS and CDR2 is YFSETQ. The CDR3 is made up of 15 amino acids. CDR3 sequence: CASSSSGQGGQPQHF. In DNA form, the CDR3 reads TGCGCCAGCAGCTCGTCGGGACAGGGCGGTCAGCCCCAGCATTTT.

The chain has TRBV12-3 or TRBV12-4 and TRBJ1-4; D possibly corresponds to TRBD1 (6 bases). Trimming left V 3 bases short and J 7 bases short, with 15 bases between. This CDR3 spans 15 amino acids. CDR3 in DNA: TGTGCCAGCAGTTTCACAGGGACCAAGGGTGAAAAACTGTTTTTT. Translation gives CASSFTGTKGEKLFF.

This clonotype was recorded many times. The chain links TRBV12-3 or TRBV12-4 to TRBJ2-5, with TRBD2 identical over 10 bases. The CDR3 covers 19 residues. The ends lost 4 bases at V and 1 base at J; junction bases unmatched: 15. This CDR3 reads CASSSLSQGLAVPQETQYF. DNA for the CDR3: TGTGCCAGCAGTTCCCTAAGTCAAGGACTAGCGGTTCCCCAAGAGACCCAGTACTTC.

This clonotype was seen at least ten times. The CDR3 here is CASTAGGYYEQYF. CDR3 DNA sequence: TGTGCCAGCACCGCAGGGGGCTACTACGAGCAGTACTTC. This chain joins TRBV6-2 or TRBV6-3 and TRBJ2-7, with 8 bases identical to TRBD1. The CDR3 consists of 13 residues. V lost 7 bases, J lost 3 bases, and 5 bases stayed unmatched. CDR1 and CDR2 (germline): MNHEY, SVGEGT.

The CDR3 loop is CASSSDSQGVLNQPQHF. CDR3 DNA: TGTGCCAGCAGTAGTGACAGTCAGGGGGTTCTCAATCAGCCCCAGCATTTT. The V call is TRBV28, the J call TRBJ1-5; TRBD1 matches 7 bases. The CDR3 loop spans 17 amino acids. With 5 bases clipped from V and 3 bases from J, the junction kept 13 bases outside the gene matches. Germline loops: CDR1 MDHEN, CDR2 SYDVKM.

The chain is built from TRBV7-2 and TRBJ1-1, with D possibly TRBD1 on 6 matching bases. This CDR3 contains 12 residues. CDR1 and CDR2 (germline): SGHTA, FQGNSA. The V end was cut by 4 bases, the J end by 8 bases, with 11 bases between. CDR3 amino acids: CASSYRDNEAFF. Here the CDR3 DNA reads TGTGCCAGCAGCTACCGGGACAACGAAGCTTTCTTT.

This clonotype was counted at least ten times. This sequence joins TRBV20-1 and TRBJ1-2; a possible D gene is TRBD1 (5 bases). With 3 bases removed from V and 7 bases from J, the gap between germline ends came to 18 bases. Germline CDR1 DFQATT, CDR2 SNEGSKA (reference sequence). The CDR3 has 14 amino acids. The CDR3 bases are TGCAGTGCTAGCTCGGGACTGCCTGGGGGTGGCTACACCTTC. Encoded protein: CSASSGLPGGGYTF.

This clonotype was found many times. Given a much more abundant clone one base away, this may be a read error. The CDR3 carries no conserved terminal phenylalanine or tryptophan, so it likely arises from a read error. The genes are TRBV7-6 and TRBJ1-1, with 10 positions matching TRBD1. Trimming cost V 5 bases and J 5 bases; bases outside gene matches: 2. The CDR3 loop spans 13 amino acids. Germline CDR1 is SGHVS and CDR2 is FNYEAQ. The CDR3 here is CASSRDRGTEAFL. CDR3 DNA sequence: TGTGCCAGCAGCCGGGACAGGGGTACTGAAGCTTTCTTG.